Listed below are T cell receptor beta chains from one sample, sequenced in a study of blood T cell repertoires in COVID-19. Profiling relied on immunoSEQ multiplex PCR, and the TCRdb table lists in-frame clones only, not all of them. Of 95,000 to 110,000 clones listed, roughly nine tenths are singletons. The sequenced material came from peripheral blood. Receptors were obtained from a human donor in a cohort sampled during active COVID-19. Both conserved end residues are part of each CDR3. Expanded clones are given a class, and other clones once, few, many or no size at all.

.,TRBJ2-7,TRBV6-2/TRBV6-3,CASSYSTGEQYF
.,TRBJ2-3,TRBV28,CASSSAAVSTDTQYF
.,TRBJ2-7,TRBV15,CATRPRGGSSYEQYF
once,TRBJ1-5,TRBV7-2,CASSLAGVKEQPQHF
.,TRBJ2-2,TRBV11-2,CASSLVNSPNTGELFF
.,TRBJ1-1,TRBV19,CATKNGGMNTEAFF
once,TRBJ1-1,TRBV4-3,CASSQVQGTEAFF
once,TRBJ1-2,TRBV29-1,CSGEFNYGYTF
.,TRBJ1-6,TRBV5-4,CASSFGTVLNSPLHF
.,TRBJ1-2,TRBV5-4,CASSSQGIYGYTF
.,TRBJ2-7,TRBV15,CATSRTDHYEQYF
.,TRBJ2-4,TRBV10-3,CAISVSQRGKNIQYF
once,TRBJ1-3,TRBV4-3,CASSQEAMGNTIYF
.,TRBJ1-1,TRBV19,CASRWGVNTEAFF
.,TRBJ1-1,TRBV7-9,CASSLATRGTEAFF
.,TRBJ2-7,TRBV6-5,CASNTGQDFSYEQYF
.,TRBJ1-6,TRBV6-5,CASSRLRGNSPLHF
.,TRBJ2-1,TRBV3-1/TRBV3-2,CASSPLVSFSGSYNEQFF
.,TRBJ2-7,TRBV9,CASSPRDKPYEQYF
.,TRBJ1-1,TRBV29-1,CSVGQGASTEAFF
.,TRBJ1-2,TRBV15,CATSRESGGEGYTF
.,TRBJ2-6,TRBV2,CASSDSLGANVLTF
.,TRBJ1-1,TRBV19,CASWTKNTEAFF
.,TRBJ2-1,TRBV4-1,CASSQDETGPYNEQFF
.,TRBJ1-3,TRBV27,CASSFRGGSGNTIYF
.,TRBJ2-2,TRBV19,CASSRTRYGNTGELFF
.,TRBJ2-7,TRBV28,CASIGIADTYEQYF